The next 10 T cell receptor beta chains were all read from a single sample in a study of T cells after yellow fever vaccination. TCRdb reanalysed the 5' RACE reads using MiXCR and keeps one entry per CDR3 protein. The sample lists about 300,000 distinct CDR3 sequences; around 10% were seen once. The sample consisted of CD4+ T cells sorted from PBMCs, taken 5 days after the yellow fever booster vaccination. These receptor sequences come from a man between 18 and 35 years old who received the YFV17D yellow fever vaccine.

The V gene is TRBV10-1, the J gene TRBJ2-2; weak D call: TRBD1 (6 bases). Germline V gives CDR1 WNHNN, CDR2 SYGVQD (reference sequence). Trimming pared 10 bases from V and 5 bases from J, leaving 17 bases between. This CDR3 is built from 14 residues. The CDR3 nucleotides read TGCGCCACCTCAATCAGGGGTGGGACCGGGGAGCTGTTTTTT. Encoded protein: CATSIRGGTGELFF.

This clonotype appeared many times. The V and J genes are TRBV7-2 and TRBJ1-4, with a tentative D call TRBD1 (5 bases). Trimming removed 6 bases at V and 10 bases at J, with 12 bases between. The germline V gene encodes CDR1 SGHTA and CDR2 FQGNSA. The CDR3 runs 12 residues. The CDR3 nucleotides read TGTGCCAGCAGACCTGGGGGGGGAAAACTGTTTTTT. It is translated as CASRPGGGKLFF.

The rearrangement uses TRBV28 and TRBJ1-6; D is possibly TRBD1 (6 bases). Trimming took off 5 bases at V and 8 bases at J, with 19 bases between the two ends. Germline CDR1 and CDR2: MDHEN and SYDVKM. This CDR3 has 16 residues. The CDR3 is CASSRRGPGVYSPLHF. The CDR3 bases are TGTGCCAGCAGTCGCAGGGGCCCCGGGGTTTATTCACCCCTCCACTTT.

This clonotype was detected only a few times. V is TRBV12-3 or TRBV12-4 and J is TRBJ2-5; 16 nucleotides align to TRBD2. This CDR3 has 16 residues. V trimming: 6 bases; J trimming: 6 bases; junction bases outside the gene matches: 7. As DNA, the CDR3 is TGTGCCAGCAGGCCCGGGACTAGCGGGGGGGCTCAGACCCAGTACTTC. Translation gives CASRPGTSGGAQTQYF.

This clonotype was recorded at least ten times. V and J are TRBV20-1 and TRBJ1-2; 7 bases line up with TRBD1. This CDR3 has 12 residues. Unmatched junction bases numbered 6, after V lost 5 bases and J lost 6 bases. Germline lookup yields CDR1 DFQATT and CDR2 SNEGSKA (reference sequence). This chain's CDR3 is CSAYRGGDGYTF. The CDR3 nucleotides are TGCAGTGCTTACAGGGGAGGCGATGGCTACACCTTC.

This clonotype was found a few times. The chain employs TRBV18 and TRBJ1-6; 7 nucleotides line up with TRBD1. The junction had 5 bases not matched to a gene; V was cut back by 0 bases and J by 9 bases. Looked up from germline, CDR1 is KGHSH and CDR2 is LQKENI. This CDR3 contains 15 residues. The CDR3 DNA reads TGTGCCAGCTCACCACCTACAGGGGAATCTTCACCCCTCCACTTT. Its translation is CASSPPTGESSPLHF.

This clonotype came up many times. V is TRBV3-1 and J is TRBJ1-1; 7 nucleotides align to TRBD1. The CDR3 loop spans 14 amino acids. Germline values: CDR1 LGHDT, CDR2 YNNKEL (reference sequence). The V gene end was trimmed by 4 bases and the J gene end by 1 base; junction bases not matched to a gene: 3. The CDR3 reads CASSRGQSNTEAFF. The CDR3 DNA reads as TGTGCCAGCAGCCGGGGACAGTCGAACACTGAAGCTTTCTTT.

Only a few counts were recorded for this clonotype. The chain combines TRBV10-3 with TRBJ2-3, with D maybe TRBD2 (6 bases). From germline, CDR1 is ENHRY and CDR2 SYGVKD. Trimming removed 4 bases at V and 3 bases at J, with 20 bases between. The CDR3 covers 17 residues. CDR3 sequence (DNA): TGTGCCATCAGTGTTGTATGGGGCGAAGGAGGGACAGATACGCAGTATTTT. Its protein is CAISVVWGEGGTDTQYF.

This clonotype was found a few times. This rearrangement joins TRBV5-1 to TRBJ1-4; 9 nucleotides line up with TRBD1. Trimming at V came to 3 bases and at J to 7 bases, leaving 4 bases not matched to a gene. The CDR3 loop spans 14 amino acids. Germline assignment: CDR1 SGHRS and CDR2 YFSETQ. CDR3: CASSSQGAGEKLFF. CDR3 bases: TGCGCCAGCAGCTCACAGGGGGCTGGTGAAAAACTGTTTTTT. Looking up the rest from reference TRBV5-1 and TRBJ1-4 gives the full variable domain: KAGVTQTPRYLIKTRGQQVTLSCSPISGHRSVSWYQQTPGQGLQFLFEYFSETQRNKGNFPGRFSGRQFSNSRSEMNVSTLELGDSALYLCASSSQGAGEKLFFGSGTQLSVL.

This chain uses TRBV6-2 or TRBV6-3 with TRBJ2-1; 12 bases are a match to TRBD1. V lost 9 bases to trimming and J lost 8 bases; unmatched junction nucleotides: 14. The CDR3 extends over 16 amino acids. Per the germline V gene, CDR1 is MNHEY and CDR2 is SVGEGT. The CDR3 spells CASTLSWGTGGHEQFF. The CDR3 DNA reads as TGTGCCAGTACATTAAGTTGGGGGACAGGGGGCCATGAGCAGTTCTTC.